This T cell receptor beta chain stems from a study of T cell responses to AZD1222 COVID-19 vaccine (dated by TCRdb to the early 2020s). For context, the study as a whole: AZD1222 recipients given second doses at about 4 weeks or at about 12 weeks were pooled, since spike-specific TCR depth and breadth were not found to differ between the two schedules. A total of 233 trial participants underwent TCR sequencing, of whom 200 to 220 received two doses of AZD1222 and around 26 received two doses of the MenACWY control vaccine. Trial participants were enrolled by age into subgroups of 18-55, 56-69 and 70-plus years, and about 150, 27 and 61 TCR-sequenced participants, respectively, were included in these subgroups.

What the time point label conveys for this sample: baseline before first vaccination. Vaccinee samples were obtained from the UK trials COV001 and COV002, which included a single-blind randomized controlled phase 2/3 trial of AZD1222 (ChAdOx1 nCoV-19) in healthy adults. For TCRbeta chain sequencing, PBMC samples were collected from trial participants at day 0 and at day 28 after the second dose. Study-level results and caveats: Reportedly, almost half of the unique spike-specific TCRs recognized epitopes lying outside the regions that are mutated in the B.1.351 and B.1.1.7 variants. Participants were mostly white British and included more females than males, and it was suggested by the authors that clonal diversity may have been underestimated. In the small 56-69-year group, the increase in depth fell short of significance, most likely because of low power. A significant rise in spike-specific TCR breadth and depth was observed after two AZD1222 doses relative to day 0 and relative to MenACWY recipients. Because no day 14 peak-response samples were available, repertoires were characterized only after the peak T cell response. Vaccine-associated CD4 TCRs spanned the whole spike protein, with dominant responses in regions 160-218 and 743-854. Only 5 to 7 AZD1222 recipients were SARS-CoV-2 seropositive at baseline, limiting conclusions about previously exposed vaccinees.

Inclusive of the bounding cysteine and phenylalanine, the CDR3 is 13 residues long. CDR3 DNA only is kept here, 39 bases in frame from base 1. CDR1 and CDR2 (WSHSY, SAAADI) derive from the germline V gene. V drops 2 bases and J drops 7 bases, leaving 10 bases in between. The CDR3 regions of human TCRbeta chains were subjected to immunosequencing. The authors processed their data as follows. Repertoire TCRs were matched against a reference library of SARS-CoV-2-specific TCRs generated with the MIRA antigen-specificity platform. Breadth meant the fraction of unique TCRs that were SARS-CoV-2-associated, whereas depth meant the fraction of total T cells that were SARS-CoV-2-associated. Using the MIRA data, every spike-specific TCR was mapped to the spike region that the TCR reacted to and assigned to either a CD4 or a CD8 class. Log10-transformed breadth and depth values were compared by one-way ANOVA with Sidak's multiple comparisons tests. Drawn from immuneACCESS, this table holds only the in-frame rearrangements with V and J called that TCRdb kept. Clones are partly lost; checked studies trace under half to an unresolved V gene and leave the rest unexplained. The V and J calls and clone size were taken over from that table, and D and trimming were inferred from the DNA. The sample includes fewer than 50,000 clones, with around 80% observed a single time. Around 7% of the sample rests with the top ten.

To note about this clone: It lacks a known antigen. It has no much larger one-base neighbor in the sample; base qualities were not kept.

Sequencing was performed on peripheral blood, taken on day 0 of AZD1222 vaccination. The source is an adult in good health. The rearrangement combines TRBV10-2 with TRBJ2-3; TRBD1 is a possible D gene, resting on 6 matching bases. The DNA sequence is as follows: TGCGCCAGCAGTGAGAGGGACATCCATACGCAGTATTTT. This is translated as CASSERDIHTQYF.